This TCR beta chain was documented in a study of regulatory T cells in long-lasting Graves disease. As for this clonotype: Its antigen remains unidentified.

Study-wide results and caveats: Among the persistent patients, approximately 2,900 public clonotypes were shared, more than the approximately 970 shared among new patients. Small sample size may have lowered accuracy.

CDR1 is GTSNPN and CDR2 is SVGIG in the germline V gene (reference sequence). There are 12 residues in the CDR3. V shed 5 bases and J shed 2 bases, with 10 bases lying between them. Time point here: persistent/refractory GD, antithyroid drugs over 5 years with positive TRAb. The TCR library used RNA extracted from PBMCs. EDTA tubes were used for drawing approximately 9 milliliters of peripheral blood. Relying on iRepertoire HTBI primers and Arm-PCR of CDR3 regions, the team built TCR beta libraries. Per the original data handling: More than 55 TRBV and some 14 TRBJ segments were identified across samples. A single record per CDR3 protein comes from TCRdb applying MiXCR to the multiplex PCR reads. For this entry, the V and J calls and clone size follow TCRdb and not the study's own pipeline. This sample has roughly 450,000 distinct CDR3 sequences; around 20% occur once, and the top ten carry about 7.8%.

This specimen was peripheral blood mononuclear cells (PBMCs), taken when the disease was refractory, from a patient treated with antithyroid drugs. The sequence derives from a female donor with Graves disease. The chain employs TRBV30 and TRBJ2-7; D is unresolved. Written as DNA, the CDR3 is TGTGCCTGGGGATTTGCAACCTACGAGCAGTACTTC. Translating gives CAWGFATYEQYF.